This T cell receptor (beta chain) came from a study of shared clonotypes between healthy human individuals. In the study overall: The study enrolled a couple of women and three men aged 18 to 49. The study's findings and limits: The study found roughly 5% of naive CD4 clonotypes shared across a few donors.

There are 14 residues in the CDR3. Germline lookup yields CDR1 MDHEN and CDR2 SYDVKM. V lost 5 bases and J lost 6; bases outside the gene matches: 6. Donors comprised only Caucasian adults living in Nashville, Tennessee. TCRdb keeps only in-frame clones here, not all; method: immunoSEQ multiplex PCR. The table lists approximately 640,000 clones, 80% to 95% of them singletons. Concerning this clone itself: Its specificity is unknown.

This TCR came from a young man in good health. Some clones in this sample may be carry-over from other donors' samples. V usage is TRBV28 and J usage is TRBJ2-7, with 11 nucleotides matching TRBD2. The sample comprised memory CD8+ T cells from PBMCs. The subset was: CD45RO+ cells pooled with CCR7-negative TemRA cells. CDR3 bases: TGTGCCAGCAGTCTACTAGCGGGAGTTGGCGAGCAGTACTTC. The encoded protein is CASSLLAGVGEQYF.